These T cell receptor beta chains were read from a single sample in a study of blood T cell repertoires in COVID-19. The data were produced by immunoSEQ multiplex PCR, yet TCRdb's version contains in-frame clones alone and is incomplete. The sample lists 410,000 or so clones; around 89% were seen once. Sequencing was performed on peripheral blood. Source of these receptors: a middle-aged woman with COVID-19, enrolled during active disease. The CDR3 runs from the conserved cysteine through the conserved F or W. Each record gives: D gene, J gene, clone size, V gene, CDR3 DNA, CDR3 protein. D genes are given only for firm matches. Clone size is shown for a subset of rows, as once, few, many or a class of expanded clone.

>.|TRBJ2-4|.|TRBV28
TGTGCCAGCACCCGGGGGGCCGGGGCCAAAAACATTCAGTACTTC
CASTRGAGAKNIQYF
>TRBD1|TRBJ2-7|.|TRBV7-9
TGTGCCAGCAGCCCCCGGACAGGGGCCCGATCCTACGAGCAGTACTTC
CASSPRTGARSYEQYF
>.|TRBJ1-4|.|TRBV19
TGTGCCAGTAGTCGCCAAGGACAAGCCTTTAATGAAAAACTGTTTTTT
CASSRQGQAFNEKLFF
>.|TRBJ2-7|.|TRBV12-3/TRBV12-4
TGTGCCAGCAGTCGTACTAGTTACGAGCAGTACTTC
CASSRTSYEQYF
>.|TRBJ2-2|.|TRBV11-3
TGTGCCAGCAGTCCCTCGGGTACCGGGGAGCTGTTTTTT
CASSPSGTGELFF
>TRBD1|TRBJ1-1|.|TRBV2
TGTGCCAGCAGCCTCGGACAGGGGATCACTGAAGCTTTCTTT
CASSLGQGITEAFF
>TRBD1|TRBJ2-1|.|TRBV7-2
TGTGCCAGCAGCCCTTGGACAGGGTTTGGCAATGAGCAGTTCTTC
CASSPWTGFGNEQFF
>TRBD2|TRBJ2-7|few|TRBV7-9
TGTGCCAGCAGCATAGCGGGAGTGGTCTACGAGCAGTACTTC
CASSIAGVVYEQYF
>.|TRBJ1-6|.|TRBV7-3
TGTGCCAGCAGCTTAACGGGGGCCAATTCACCCCTCCACTTT
CASSLTGANSPLHF
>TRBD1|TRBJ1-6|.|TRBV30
TGTGCCTGGCAGGGGACAGCATTTAATTCACCCCTCCACTTT
CAWQGTAFNSPLHF
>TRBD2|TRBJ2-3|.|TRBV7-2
TGTGCCAGCAGCTTACTGGGCGGGGGGGGCACAGATACGCAGTATTTT
CASSLLGGGGTDTQYF
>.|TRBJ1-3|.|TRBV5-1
TGCGCCAGCAGCTTGCTCAGTAGCCTCTCTGGAAACACCATATATTTT
CASSLLSSLSGNTIYF
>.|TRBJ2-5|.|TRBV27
TGTGCCAGCAGTTTTCAGGGAGGGACCCAGTACTTC
CASSFQGGTQYF
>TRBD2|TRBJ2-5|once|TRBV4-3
TGCGCCAGCAGCCAAGATACCCCGGGGGAGGGGGAGACCCAGTACTTC
CASSQDTPGEGETQYF
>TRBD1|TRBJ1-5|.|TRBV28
TGTGCCAGCAGTTTCCGGGACAGGGGGCTGAGTGAGCCCCAGCATTTT
CASSFRDRGLSEPQHF
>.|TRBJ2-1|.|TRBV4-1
TGCGCCAGCAGCCAAGGACAGTACAATGAGCAGTTCTTC
CASSQGQYNEQFF